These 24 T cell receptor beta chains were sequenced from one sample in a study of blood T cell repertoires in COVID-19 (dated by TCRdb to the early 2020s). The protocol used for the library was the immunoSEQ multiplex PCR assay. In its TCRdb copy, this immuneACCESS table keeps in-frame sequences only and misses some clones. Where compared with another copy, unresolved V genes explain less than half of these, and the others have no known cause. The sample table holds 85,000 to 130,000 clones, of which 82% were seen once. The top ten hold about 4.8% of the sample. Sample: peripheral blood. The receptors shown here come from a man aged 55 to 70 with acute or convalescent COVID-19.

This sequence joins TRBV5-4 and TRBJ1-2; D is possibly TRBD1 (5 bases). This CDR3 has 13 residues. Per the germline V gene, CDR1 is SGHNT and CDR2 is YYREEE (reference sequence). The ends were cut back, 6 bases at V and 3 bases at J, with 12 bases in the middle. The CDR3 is CASTTGGDYGYTF. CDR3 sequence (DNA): TGTGCCAGCACCACGGGGGGGGACTATGGCTACACCTTC. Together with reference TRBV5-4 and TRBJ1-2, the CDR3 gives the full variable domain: ETGVTQSPTHLIKTRGQQVTLRCSSQSGHNTVSWYQQALGQGPQFIFQYYREEENGRGNFPPRFSGLQFPNYSSELNVNALELDDSALYLCASTTGGDYGYTFGSGTRLTVV.

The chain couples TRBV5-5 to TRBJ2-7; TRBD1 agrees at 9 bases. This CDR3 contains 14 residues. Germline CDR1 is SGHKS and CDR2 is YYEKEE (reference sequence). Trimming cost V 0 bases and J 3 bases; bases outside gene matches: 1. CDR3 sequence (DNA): TGTGCCAGCAGCTTGGGGGACAGGGACTACGAGCAGTACTTC. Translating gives CASSLGDRDYEQYF.

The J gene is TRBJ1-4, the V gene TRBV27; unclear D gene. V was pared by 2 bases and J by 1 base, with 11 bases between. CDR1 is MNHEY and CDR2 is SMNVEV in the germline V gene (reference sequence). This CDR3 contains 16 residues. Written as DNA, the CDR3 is TGTGCCAGCAGTTTAGCGGGGAGTGGAACTAATGAAAAACTGTTTTTT. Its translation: CASSLAGSGTNEKLFF.

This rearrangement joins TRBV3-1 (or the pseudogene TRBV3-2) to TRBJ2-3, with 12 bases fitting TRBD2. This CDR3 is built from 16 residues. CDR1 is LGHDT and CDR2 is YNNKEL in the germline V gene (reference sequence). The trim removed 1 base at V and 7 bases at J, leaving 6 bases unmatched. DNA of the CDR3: TGTGCCAGCAGCCAAGGGGCTAGCGGGGGGGCGTATACGCAGTATTTT. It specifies CASSQGASGGAYTQYF.

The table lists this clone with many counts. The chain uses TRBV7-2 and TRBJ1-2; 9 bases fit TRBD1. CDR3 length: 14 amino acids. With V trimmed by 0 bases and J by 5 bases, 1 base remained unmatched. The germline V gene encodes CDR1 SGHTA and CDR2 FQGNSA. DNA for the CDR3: TGTGCCAGCAGCTTAGCGGACAGGGGTTATGGCTACACCTTC. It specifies CASSLADRGYGYTF.

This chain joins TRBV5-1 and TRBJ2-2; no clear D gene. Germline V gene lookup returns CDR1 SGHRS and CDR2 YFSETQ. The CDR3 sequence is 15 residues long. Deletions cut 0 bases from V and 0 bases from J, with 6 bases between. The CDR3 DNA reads TGCGCCAGCAGCTTGGTAGTTGCGAACACCGGGGAGCTGTTTTTT. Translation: CASSLVVANTGELFF.

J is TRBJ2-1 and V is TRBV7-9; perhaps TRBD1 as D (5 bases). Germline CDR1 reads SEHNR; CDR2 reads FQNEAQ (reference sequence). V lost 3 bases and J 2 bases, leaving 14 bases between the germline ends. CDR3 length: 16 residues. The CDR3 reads CASSFEQGAAYNEQFF. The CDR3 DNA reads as TGTGCCAGCAGCTTCGAGCAGGGTGCCGCCTACAATGAGCAGTTCTTC. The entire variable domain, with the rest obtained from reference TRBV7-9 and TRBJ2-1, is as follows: DTGVSQNPRHKITKRGQNVTFRCDPISEHNRLYWYRQTLGQGPEFLTYFQNEAQLEKSRLLSDRFSAERPKGSFSTLEIQRTEQGDSAMYLCASSFEQGAAYNEQFFGPGTRLTVL.

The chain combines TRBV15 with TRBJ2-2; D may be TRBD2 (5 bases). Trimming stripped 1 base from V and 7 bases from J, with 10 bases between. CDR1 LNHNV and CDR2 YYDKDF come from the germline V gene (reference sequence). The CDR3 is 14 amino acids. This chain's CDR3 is CATSRGGGGGELFF. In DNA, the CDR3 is TGTGCCACCAGCAGAGGAGGAGGAGGCGGGGAGCTGTTTTTT.

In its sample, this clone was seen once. This CDR3 is CASSQHGQSGELFF. CDR3 in DNA: TGTGCCAGCAGCCAACACGGACAGTCCGGGGAGCTGTTTTTT. The gene calls are TRBV3-1 (or the pseudogene TRBV3-2) and TRBJ2-2; the D gene is possibly TRBD1 (6 bases). The CDR3 sequence is 14 residues long. The germline V gene encodes CDR1 LGHDT and CDR2 YNNKEL (reference sequence). The V end lost 2 bases, the J end lost 6 bases, and 10 bases lay between the germline ends.

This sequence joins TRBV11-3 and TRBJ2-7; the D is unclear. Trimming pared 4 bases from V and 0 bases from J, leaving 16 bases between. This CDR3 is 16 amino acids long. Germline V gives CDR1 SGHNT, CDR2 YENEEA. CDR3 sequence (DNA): TGTGCCAGCAGCTCAGGTCGTGGGCCCCTCTCCTACGAGCAGTACTTC. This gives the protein CASSSGRGPLSYEQYF.

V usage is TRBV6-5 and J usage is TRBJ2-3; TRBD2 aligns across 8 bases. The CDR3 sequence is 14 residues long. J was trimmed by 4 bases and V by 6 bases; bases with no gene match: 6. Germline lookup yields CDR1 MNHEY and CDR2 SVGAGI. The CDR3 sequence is CASRLTSDPDTQYF. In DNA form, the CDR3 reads TGTGCCAGCAGGTTGACTAGCGACCCAGATACGCAGTATTTT.

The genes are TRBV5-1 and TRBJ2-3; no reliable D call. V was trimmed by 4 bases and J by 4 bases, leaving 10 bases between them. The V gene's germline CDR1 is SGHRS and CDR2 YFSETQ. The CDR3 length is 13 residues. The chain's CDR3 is CASSVARSDTQYF. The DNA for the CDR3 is TGCGCCAGCAGCGTTGCTAGGTCAGATACGCAGTATTTT.

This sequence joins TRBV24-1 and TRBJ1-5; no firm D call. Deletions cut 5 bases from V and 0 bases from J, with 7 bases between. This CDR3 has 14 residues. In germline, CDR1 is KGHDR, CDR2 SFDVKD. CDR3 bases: TGTGCCACCAGTGGCGGGTATAGCAATCAGCCCCAGCATTTT. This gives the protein CATSGGYSNQPQHF.

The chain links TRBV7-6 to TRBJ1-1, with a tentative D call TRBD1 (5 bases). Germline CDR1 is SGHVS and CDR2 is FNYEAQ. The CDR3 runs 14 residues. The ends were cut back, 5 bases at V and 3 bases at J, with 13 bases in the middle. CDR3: CASSPGGVDTEAFF. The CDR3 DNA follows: TGTGCCAGCAGCCCCGGGGGGGTGGACACTGAAGCTTTCTTT.

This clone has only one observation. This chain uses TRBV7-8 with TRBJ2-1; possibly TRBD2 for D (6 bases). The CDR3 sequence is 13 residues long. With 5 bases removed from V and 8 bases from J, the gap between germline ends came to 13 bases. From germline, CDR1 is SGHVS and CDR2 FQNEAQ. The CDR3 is CASSTGGLHEQFF. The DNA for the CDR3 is TGTGCCAGCAGCACAGGAGGACTACATGAGCAGTTCTTC.

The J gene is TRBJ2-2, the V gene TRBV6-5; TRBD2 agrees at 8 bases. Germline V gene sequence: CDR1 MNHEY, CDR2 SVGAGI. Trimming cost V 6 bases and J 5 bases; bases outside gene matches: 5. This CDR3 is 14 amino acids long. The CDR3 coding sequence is TGTGCCAGCAGGACGGGGGGGCTAACCGGGGAGCTGTTTTTT. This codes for CASRTGGLTGELFF.

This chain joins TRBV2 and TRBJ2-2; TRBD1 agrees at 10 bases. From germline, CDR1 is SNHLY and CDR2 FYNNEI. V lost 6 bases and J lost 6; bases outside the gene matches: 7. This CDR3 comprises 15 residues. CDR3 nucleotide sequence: TGTGCCAGCAGCCTTAGACAGGGGGCGCCCGGGGAGCTGTTTTTT. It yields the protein CASSLRQGAPGELFF. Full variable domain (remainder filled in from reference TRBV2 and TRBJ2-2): EPEVTQTPSHQVTQMGQEVILRCVPISNHLYFYWYRQILGQKVEFLVSFYNNEISEKSEIFDDQFSVERPDGSNFTLKIRSTKLEDSAMYFCASSLRQGAPGELFFGEGSRLTVL.

CDR3 protein: CASSFDSGGYTF. The CDR3 DNA follows: TGTGCCAGCAGCTTTGATTCCGGGGGCTACACCTTC. This chain joins TRBV11-3 and TRBJ1-2, with unresolved D. The CDR3 extends over 12 amino acids. Trimming stripped 3 bases from V and 8 bases from J, with 10 bases between. Germline V gene lookup returns CDR1 SGHNT and CDR2 YENEEA.

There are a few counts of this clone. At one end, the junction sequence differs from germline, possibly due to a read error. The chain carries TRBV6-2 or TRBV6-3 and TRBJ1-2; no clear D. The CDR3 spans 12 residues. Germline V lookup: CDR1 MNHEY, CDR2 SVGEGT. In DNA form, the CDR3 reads TGTGCCAGCAGTTACTCAAAGGACTCTCGCTCCTTC. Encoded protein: CASSYSKDSRSF.

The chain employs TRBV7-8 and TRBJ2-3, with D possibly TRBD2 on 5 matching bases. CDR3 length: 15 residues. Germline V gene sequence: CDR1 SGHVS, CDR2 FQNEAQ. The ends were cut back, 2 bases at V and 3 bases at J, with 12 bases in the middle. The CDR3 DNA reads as TGTGCCAGCAGCTTAATGGCGGGTACTACAGATACGCAGTATTTT. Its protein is CASSLMAGTTDTQYF.

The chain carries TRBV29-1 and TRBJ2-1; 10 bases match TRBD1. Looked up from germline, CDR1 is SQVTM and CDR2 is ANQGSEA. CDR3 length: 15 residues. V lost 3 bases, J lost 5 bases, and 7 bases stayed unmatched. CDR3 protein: CSVDRDRGRHNEQFF. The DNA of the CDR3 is TGCAGCGTTGATAGGGACAGGGGTCGCCACAATGAGCAGTTCTTC.

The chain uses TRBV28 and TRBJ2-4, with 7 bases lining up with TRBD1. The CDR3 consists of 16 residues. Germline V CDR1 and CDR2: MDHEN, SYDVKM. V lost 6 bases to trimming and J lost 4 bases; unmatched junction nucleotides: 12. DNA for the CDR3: TGTGCCAGCAGCCTACCACCGACAGGGACAAAAAACATTCAGTACTTC. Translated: CASSLPPTGTKNIQYF.

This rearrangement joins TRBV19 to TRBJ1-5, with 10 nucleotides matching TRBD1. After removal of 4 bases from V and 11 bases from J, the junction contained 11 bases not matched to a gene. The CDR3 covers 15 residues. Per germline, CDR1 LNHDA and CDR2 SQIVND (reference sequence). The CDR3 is CASSRGDRGGQTQHF. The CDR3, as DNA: TGTGCCAGTAGTAGGGGGGACAGGGGCGGACAAACCCAGCATTTT.

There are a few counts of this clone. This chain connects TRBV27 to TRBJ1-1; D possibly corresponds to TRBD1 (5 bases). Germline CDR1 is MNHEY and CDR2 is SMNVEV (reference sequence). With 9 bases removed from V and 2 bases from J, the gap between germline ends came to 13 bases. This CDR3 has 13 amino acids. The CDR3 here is CASKQVINTEAFF. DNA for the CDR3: TGTGCCAGTAAACAGGTAATTAACACTGAAGCTTTCTTT.